This T cell receptor (beta chain) was identified during a study of post-analysis software for immune sequencing data. The wider study: Multiple sclerosis in the patients followed relapsing-remitting, secondary progressive and progressive-relapsing courses.

The sample holds a few counts of this clonotype. Antigen: not known. Study-level results: F measure showed strong co-clustering of same-batch samples. Patients used several TRBV segments, including TRBV5-6, TRBV5-1 and TRBV20-1, more often than controls. Diversity measured as normalized Chao1 was significantly lower in multiple sclerosis patients than in controls.

V lost 0 bases, J lost 3 bases, and 15 bases lay in between. The CDR3 length is 16 residues. The germline gives CDR1 MNHEY, CDR2 SVGAGI. Unique molecular identifiers were carried by the TCR beta cDNA libraries. Once about 0.9 to 11 million T cells were used, hundreds of thousands of cDNA molecules resulted. TCRdb used MiXCR to reprocess the PCR reads, holding one entry per CDR3 protein. The sample has hundreds of thousands of distinct CDR3 sequences, approximately 37% seen once; the top ten hold about 8%. The rearrangement links TRBV6-5 to TRBJ2-7; a weak D match, TRBD2 (6 bases). The clonotype comes from a girl aged 2-10 years with multiple sclerosis. Sequences were obtained from blood. This CDR3 reads CASSYSPGDPFYEQYF. DNA of the CDR3: TGTGCCAGCAGTTACTCGCCGGGAGATCCCTTCTACGAGCAGTACTTC.